This entry features one T cell receptor (beta chain) sequence. Germline V CDR1 and CDR2: LGHDT, YNNKEL (reference sequence). V was shortened by 0 bases and J by 4 bases, with 12 bases between the two germline ends. This CDR3 is built from 15 residues. These data belong to a study of blood T cell repertoires in COVID-19. As for the study in general: COVID-19 samples, acute and convalescent, were from the United States, Italy and Spain.

Sequencing was performed with immunoSEQ multiplex PCR; in TCRdb, only in-frame clones are kept and a portion is missing. This sample yields roughly 49,000 clones, of which about 83% are seen a single time; 16% belongs to the top ten. Input material: peripheral blood. This chain links TRBV3-1 (or the pseudogene TRBV3-2) with TRBJ2-5; D unresolved. The source of this sequence is a man between 35 and 55 years old with acute or convalescent COVID-19. CDR3 sequence reads: CASSQDYSIGETQYF. The CDR3 DNA sequence: TGTGCCAGCAGCCAAGACTACAGTATAGGAGAGACCCAGTACTTC.